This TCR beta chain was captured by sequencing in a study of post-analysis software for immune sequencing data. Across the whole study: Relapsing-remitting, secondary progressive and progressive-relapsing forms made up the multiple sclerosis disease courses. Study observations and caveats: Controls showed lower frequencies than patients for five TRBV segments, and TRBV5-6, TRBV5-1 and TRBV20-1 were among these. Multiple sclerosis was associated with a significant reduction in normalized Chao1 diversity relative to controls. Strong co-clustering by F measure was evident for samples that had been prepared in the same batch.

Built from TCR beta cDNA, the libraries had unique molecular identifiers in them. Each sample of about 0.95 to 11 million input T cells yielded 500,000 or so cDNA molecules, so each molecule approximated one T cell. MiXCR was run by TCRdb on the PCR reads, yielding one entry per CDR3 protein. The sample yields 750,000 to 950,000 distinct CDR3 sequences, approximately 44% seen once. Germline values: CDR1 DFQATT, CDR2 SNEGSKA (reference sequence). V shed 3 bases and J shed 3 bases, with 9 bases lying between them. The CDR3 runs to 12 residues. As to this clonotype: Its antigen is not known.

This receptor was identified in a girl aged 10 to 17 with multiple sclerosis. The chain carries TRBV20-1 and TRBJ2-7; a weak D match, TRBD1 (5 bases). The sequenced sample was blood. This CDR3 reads CSASEQGYEQYF. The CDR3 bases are TGCAGTGCTAGCGAGCAGGGCTACGAGCAGTACTTC.